The TCR beta chain under discussion was sequenced for a study of beta chain features in type 1 diabetes. Each of the CD4+ naive, central memory, regulatory and stem cell-like memory populations was sorted via CD45RO/CCR7/CD25/CD127/CD95/CD27. Every bit of the isolated RNA underwent reverse transcription, so sequencing read expressed TCRB transcripts. Data came from immunoSEQ multiplex PCR; TCRdb stores just in-frame clones and leaves some out. The table includes approximately 150,000 clones, around a tenth detected once. Remarks on this clone: Its antigen remains unknown.

Points from the study as a whole: All four CD4+ subsets of Type 1 diabetes patients contained TCRB CDR3s that were moderately but significantly shorter.

The CDR3 totals 15 residues. The V and J ends lost 6 bases and 0 bases respectively, with 18 bases between them. Germline CDR1 and CDR2: SQVTM and ANQGSEA. The sequencing input was central memory CD4+ T cells from blood. The TCR sequence derives from a woman aged 40 to 50 in good health. V is TRBV29-1 and J is TRBJ2-7; perhaps TRBD2 as D (5 bases). The CDR3 DNA reads as TGCAGCGTCAGAGAGAGGGCGGAGAGCTCCTACGAGCAGTACTTC. It yields the protein CSVRERAESSYEQYF.